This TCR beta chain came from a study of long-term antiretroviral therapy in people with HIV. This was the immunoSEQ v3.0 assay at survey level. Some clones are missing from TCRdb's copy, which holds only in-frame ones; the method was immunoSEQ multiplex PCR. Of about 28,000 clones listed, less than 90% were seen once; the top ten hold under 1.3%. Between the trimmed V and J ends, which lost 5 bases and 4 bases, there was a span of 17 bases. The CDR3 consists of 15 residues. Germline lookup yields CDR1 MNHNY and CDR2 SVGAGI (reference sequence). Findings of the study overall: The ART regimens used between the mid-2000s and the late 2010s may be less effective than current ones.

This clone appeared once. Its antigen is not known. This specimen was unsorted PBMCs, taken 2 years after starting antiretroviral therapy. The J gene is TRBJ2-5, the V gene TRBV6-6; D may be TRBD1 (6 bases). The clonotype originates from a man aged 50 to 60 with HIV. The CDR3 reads CASSPRRTARETQYF. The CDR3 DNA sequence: TGTGCCAGCAGTCCGCGAAGGACAGCCCGAGAGACCCAGTACTTC.